A selection of T cell receptor beta chains follows, all from one sample in a study of blood T cells in healthy people across ages. Each CDR3 protein gets one entry after TCRdb re-called the 5' RACE reads with MiXCR. The table lists approximately 940,000 distinct CDR3 sequences, approximately 49% of them singletons. Sequenced sample: blood. The receptors were sampled from a man aged 25-45 years in good health. The CDR3 runs from the conserved cysteine through the conserved F or W. D genes are given only for firm matches. Size is stated for part of the rows, as once, few or many counts, or as a class when the clone is expanded.

D gene: NA
V gene: TRBV20-1
J gene: TRBJ1-2
clone size: NA
CDR3 DNA: TGCAGGCCCCCACAGCCTTCTTTCGATTATGGCTACACCTTC
CDR3 protein: CRPPQPSFDYGYTF

D gene: TRBD1
V gene: TRBV6-1
J gene: TRBJ2-2
clone size: NA
CDR3 DNA: TGTGCCAGCAGAAACTATGGTCAGGGGACAGGGGGCTACACCGGGGAGCTGTTTTTT
CDR3 protein: CASRNYGQGTGGYTGELFF

D gene: NA
V gene: TRBV9
J gene: TRBJ1-1
clone size: NA
CDR3 DNA: TGTGCCAGCAGCGTAACGGGGGCGGGCGCTGAAGCTTTCTTT
CDR3 protein: CASSVTGAGAEAFF

D gene: NA
V gene: TRBV24-1
J gene: TRBJ2-7
clone size: few
CDR3 DNA: TGTGCCACCAGTGCGGGCATGGGCTACGAGCAGTACTTC
CDR3 protein: CATSAGMGYEQYF

D gene: NA
V gene: TRBV10-3
J gene: TRBJ2-7
clone size: NA
CDR3 DNA: TGTGCCATCAGTGAGTCGGGGACTTCGGGCGAGCAGTACTTC
CDR3 protein: CAISESGTSGEQYF

D gene: NA
V gene: TRBV9
J gene: TRBJ1-2
clone size: NA
CDR3 DNA: TGTGCCAGCAGCGTAAGGGGGGTCTCTGACTATGGCTACACCTTC
CDR3 protein: CASSVRGVSDYGYTF

D gene: TRBD1
V gene: TRBV12-3/TRBV12-4
J gene: TRBJ1-4
clone size: many
CDR3 DNA: TGTGCCACCGCGGGACAGCTTAATGAAAAACTGTTTTTT
CDR3 protein: CATAGQLNEKLFF

D gene: NA
V gene: TRBV7-9
J gene: TRBJ2-1
clone size: NA
CDR3 DNA: TGTGCCAGCAGCTTAGATGGTTGGCGGGGCCAATCAATCAATGAGCGGTTCTTC
CDR3 protein: CASSLDGWRGQSINERFF

D gene: NA
V gene: TRBV11-3
J gene: TRBJ2-1
clone size: NA
CDR3 DNA: TGTGCCAGCAGCTCATGGGTTGATGAGCAGTTCTTC
CDR3 protein: CASSSWVDEQFF

D gene: NA
V gene: TRBV13
J gene: TRBJ2-5
clone size: NA
CDR3 DNA: TGTGCCAGCAGCTTAGGCCTTGGGGCAGAGACCCAGTACTTC
CDR3 protein: CASSLGLGAETQYF

D gene: NA
V gene: TRBV4-1
J gene: TRBJ1-5
clone size: NA
CDR3 DNA: TGCGCCAGCAGCCAAGAGGGAAGCCAGGGGTATCAGCCCCAGCATTTT
CDR3 protein: CASSQEGSQGYQPQHF

D gene: TRBD1
V gene: TRBV27
J gene: TRBJ2-5
clone size: NA
CDR3 DNA: TGTGCCAGCAGTTCCTCCGGGACAGGGTATGAGACCCAGTACTTC
CDR3 protein: CASSSSGTGYETQYF

D gene: TRBD1
V gene: TRBV7-9
J gene: TRBJ2-5
clone size: few
CDR3 DNA: TGTGCCAGCAGCTCACCTCCGGACAGGGGCTATCAAGAGACCCAGTACTTC
CDR3 protein: CASSSPPDRGYQETQYF

D gene: NA
V gene: TRBV5-5
J gene: TRBJ2-3
clone size: few
CDR3 DNA: TGTGCCAGCAGCTTGGACACTAGCATCGCAGATACGCAGTATTTT
CDR3 protein: CASSLDTSIADTQYF

D gene: NA
V gene: TRBV3-1
J gene: TRBJ2-7
clone size: NA
CDR3 DNA: TGTGCCAGCAGCCTTAGTGGAGTAGAACAGTACTTC
CDR3 protein: CASSLSGVEQYF

D gene: TRBD1
V gene: TRBV5-1
J gene: TRBJ1-1
clone size: NA
CDR3 DNA: TGCGCCAGCACCATTACACAGGGGACCACTGAAGCTTTCTTT
CDR3 protein: CASTITQGTTEAFF

D gene: TRBD2
V gene: TRBV6-5
J gene: TRBJ2-3
clone size: few
CDR3 DNA: TGTGCCAGCAGTTCGCTAGCGGGCTTTACGCAGTATTTT
CDR3 protein: CASSSLAGFTQYF

D gene: TRBD2
V gene: TRBV7-3
J gene: TRBJ2-1
clone size: many
CDR3 DNA: TGTGCCAGCAGCTTAAATTTCGGGGGGTTGCAGTTCTTC
CDR3 protein: CASSLNFGGLQFF

D gene: TRBD2
V gene: TRBV20-1
J gene: TRBJ2-3
clone size: NA
CDR3 DNA: TGCAGTGCCAAGACTAGCGGATACACAGATACGCAGTATTTT
CDR3 protein: CSAKTSGYTDTQYF

D gene: NA
V gene: TRBV21-1
J gene: TRBJ1-6
clone size: NA
CDR3 DNA: TGTGCCAGCAGAGACAGGGTTCGATCACCCCTCCACTTT
CDR3 protein: CASRDRVRSPLHF

D gene: TRBD2
V gene: TRBV20-1
J gene: TRBJ2-4
clone size: NA
CDR3 DNA: TGCAGTGCTAGAAAAGCGGGGGGGCTAACCAAAAACATTCAGTACTTC
CDR3 protein: CSARKAGGLTKNIQYF

D gene: NA
V gene: TRBV6-1
J gene: TRBJ2-7
clone size: NA
CDR3 DNA: TGTGCCAGCAGGGAAAAAAACACGGCCTACGAGCAGTACTTC
CDR3 protein: CASREKNTAYEQYF

D gene: NA
V gene: TRBV7-6
J gene: TRBJ2-7
clone size: NA
CDR3 DNA: TGTGCCAGCAGCAGAGATCTTTTTCAGGACCTCTCCTACGAGCAGTACTTC
CDR3 protein: CASSRDLFQDLSYEQYF

D gene: NA
V gene: TRBV4-1
J gene: TRBJ2-7
clone size: NA
CDR3 DNA: TGCGCCAGCGGCCAATCATCCGACAGTTCATTTTACGAGCAGTACTTC
CDR3 protein: CASGQSSDSSFYEQYF

D gene: NA
V gene: TRBV27
J gene: TRBJ2-3
clone size: few
CDR3 DNA: TGTGCCAGCAGTTCGCTCTCCGGTTGGCGCTATGGGGGTGGTAAAGATACGCAGTATTTT
CDR3 protein: CASSSLSGWRYGGGKDTQYF

D gene: NA
V gene: TRBV11-2
J gene: TRBJ2-1
clone size: few
CDR3 DNA: TGTGCCAGCAGCTCCACCGGAGGGGGGCCTTACAATGAGCAGTTCTTC
CDR3 protein: CASSSTGGGPYNEQFF

D gene: NA
V gene: TRBV4-3
J gene: TRBJ2-1
clone size: NA
CDR3 DNA: TGCGCCAGCAGCGTAGGGGAACCTTCCTACAATGAGCAGTTCTTC
CDR3 protein: CASSVGEPSYNEQFF

D gene: NA
V gene: TRBV6-1
J gene: TRBJ2-1
clone size: NA
CDR3 DNA: TGTGCCAGCGCCGATTTGCCCGGACAGACCTACAATGAGCAGTTCTTC
CDR3 protein: CASADLPGQTYNEQFF

D gene: NA
V gene: TRBV12-3/TRBV12-4
J gene: TRBJ2-1
clone size: few
CDR3 DNA: TGTGCCAGCAGTTCAGACGTCAATGAGCAGTTCTTC
CDR3 protein: CASSSDVNEQFF

D gene: NA
V gene: TRBV29-1
J gene: TRBJ2-2
clone size: NA
CDR3 DNA: TGCAGCGTTAGGTATCTAGCAGAAACCGGGGAGCTGTTTTTT
CDR3 protein: CSVRYLAETGELFF

D gene: NA
V gene: TRBV29-1
J gene: TRBJ2-5
clone size: NA
CDR3 DNA: TGCAGCGTTGATCAGTTAGGTAGGGAGACCCAGTACTTC
CDR3 protein: CSVDQLGRETQYF

D gene: TRBD2
V gene: TRBV20-1
J gene: TRBJ2-7
clone size: NA
CDR3 DNA: TGCAGTGGGACTAGCGGGGGTCTCCCGACCTACGAGCAGTACTTC
CDR3 protein: CSGTSGGLPTYEQYF

D gene: NA
V gene: TRBV6-1
J gene: TRBJ2-3
clone size: NA
CDR3 DNA: TGTGCCAGCAGTGAAGCAACAATGGGGCAGTATTTT
CDR3 protein: CASSEATMGQYF

D gene: NA
V gene: TRBV29-1
J gene: TRBJ1-1
clone size: NA
CDR3 DNA: TGCAGCGTATCCTGGGGGGCTCGGAACACTGAAGCTTTCTTT
CDR3 protein: CSVSWGARNTEAFF

D gene: NA
V gene: TRBV6-6
J gene: TRBJ1-2
clone size: few
CDR3 DNA: TGTGCCAGCAGTTACGGCAGGCCGGATTATGGCTACACCTTC
CDR3 protein: CASSYGRPDYGYTF

D gene: TRBD2
V gene: TRBV4-3
J gene: TRBJ2-5
clone size: NA
CDR3 DNA: TGCGCCAGCAGCCAAACCCGACTAGCCCAGACCCAGTACTTC
CDR3 protein: CASSQTRLAQTQYF

D gene: NA
V gene: TRBV11-2
J gene: TRBJ1-5
clone size: few
CDR3 DNA: TGTGCCAGCAGTTTCACAGGCAATAGCAATCAGCCCCAGCATTTT
CDR3 protein: CASSFTGNSNQPQHF

D gene: NA
V gene: TRBV9
J gene: TRBJ2-5
clone size: few
CDR3 DNA: TGTGCCAGCCCCCCCGAGGCAATTCAAGAGACCCAGTACTTC
CDR3 protein: CASPPEAIQETQYF

D gene: TRBD1
V gene: TRBV5-1
J gene: TRBJ2-6
clone size: few
CDR3 DNA: TGCGCCAGCAGCCTTGGTACAGGGGCGTTCTCTGGGGCCAACGTCCTGACTTTC
CDR3 protein: CASSLGTGAFSGANVLTF